Listed below are T cell receptor beta chains from one sample, sequenced in a study of radiotherapy plus CTLA-4 blockade in lung cancer. The method was immunoSEQ multiplex PCR; TCRdb's version includes in-frame clones alone and lacks a portion of them. The repertoire has 45,000 to 55,000 clones, about 81% of them found once; the top ten carry more than 3%. Sequenced here: peripheral blood, sampled from a patient treated with radiotherapy plus ipilimumab. The receptors originated from a human donor with non-small cell lung cancer who had stable disease on radiotherapy plus ipilimumab. The CDR3 runs from the conserved cysteine through the conserved F or W. The order of the fields is J gene, clone size, D gene, V gene, CDR3 protein, CDR3 DNA. D genes are given only for firm matches. A row's size may be missing; if present it is once, few, many or a size class.

J gene: TRBJ2-7; clone size: .; D gene: .; V gene: TRBV28; CDR3 protein: CASSFGPGTYEQYF; CDR3 DNA: TGTGCCAGCAGTTTTGGGCCAGGTACCTACGAGCAGTACTTC
J gene: TRBJ1-1; clone size: few; D gene: .; V gene: TRBV7-2; CDR3 protein: CASSPTVGALGTEAFF; CDR3 DNA: TGTGCCAGCAGCCCTACGGTGGGGGCGCTTGGGACTGAAGCTTTCTTT
J gene: TRBJ2-3; clone size: .; D gene: .; V gene: TRBV7-9; CDR3 protein: CASSLDRGTTDTQYF; CDR3 DNA: TGTGCCAGCAGCTTAGATAGGGGGACGACAGATACGCAGTATTTT
J gene: TRBJ1-2; clone size: .; D gene: TRBD1; V gene: TRBV7-2; CDR3 protein: CASSSRQGTYGYTF; CDR3 DNA: TGTGCCAGCAGCTCGCGACAGGGGACCTATGGCTACACCTTC
J gene: TRBJ2-7; clone size: few; D gene: TRBD2; V gene: TRBV2; CDR3 protein: CASSERLAGSYEQYF; CDR3 DNA: TGTGCCAGCAGTGAAAGACTAGCGGGCTCCTACGAGCAGTACTTC
J gene: TRBJ1-4; clone size: .; D gene: .; V gene: TRBV11-2; CDR3 protein: CASSFNSFNEKLFF; CDR3 DNA: TGTGCCAGCAGCTTCAACAGTTTTAATGAAAAACTGTTTTTT
J gene: TRBJ2-5; clone size: once; D gene: TRBD1; V gene: TRBV2; CDR3 protein: CASTISGTGGETQYF; CDR3 DNA: TGTGCCAGCACCATAAGCGGGACAGGGGGAGAGACCCAGTACTTC
J gene: TRBJ1-2; clone size: .; D gene: .; V gene: TRBV27; CDR3 protein: CASSFAQPSGHGYTF; CDR3 DNA: TGTGCCAGCAGTTTTGCACAGCCAAGCGGCCATGGCTACACCTTC
J gene: TRBJ1-4; clone size: .; D gene: TRBD1; V gene: TRBV5-8; CDR3 protein: CASSRGGHSNEKLFF; CDR3 DNA: TGTGCCAGCAGCAGAGGGGGCCATTCTAATGAAAAACTGTTTTTT
J gene: TRBJ1-6; clone size: .; D gene: .; V gene: TRBV4-1; CDR3 protein: CASSLHVAGESPLHF; CDR3 DNA: TGCGCCAGCAGCCTCCACGTGGCAGGCGAATCACCCCTCCACTTT
J gene: TRBJ2-2; clone size: .; D gene: .; V gene: TRBV19; CDR3 protein: CASSISSVPTGELFF; CDR3 DNA: TGTGCCAGTAGTATATCGTCAGTGCCCACCGGGGAGCTGTTTTTT
J gene: TRBJ2-7; clone size: .; D gene: TRBD2; V gene: TRBV2; CDR3 protein: CASTGGTSSYEQYF; CDR3 DNA: TGTGCCAGCACCGGGGGGACTAGCTCCTACGAGCAGTACTTC
J gene: TRBJ2-3; clone size: .; D gene: .; V gene: TRBV27; CDR3 protein: CASSVMGPDTQYF; CDR3 DNA: TGTGCCAGCAGTGTCATGGGCCCAGATACGCAGTATTTT
J gene: TRBJ2-1; clone size: .; D gene: TRBD1; V gene: TRBV6-4; CDR3 protein: CASSDGTGGNEQFF; CDR3 DNA: TGTGCCAGCAGTGACGGGACAGGGGGCAATGAGCAGTTCTTC
J gene: TRBJ1-2; clone size: .; D gene: TRBD1; V gene: TRBV27; CDR3 protein: CASSLGTGGSYGYTF; CDR3 DNA: TGTGCCAGCAGTTTAGGGACAGGGGGAAGCTATGGCTACACCTTC
J gene: TRBJ2-7; clone size: .; D gene: TRBD2; V gene: TRBV28; CDR3 protein: CASSFLAGGYEQYF; CDR3 DNA: TGTGCCAGCAGTTTCCTAGCGGGGGGGTACGAGCAGTACTTC
J gene: TRBJ1-1; clone size: once; D gene: .; V gene: TRBV28; CDR3 protein: CASSLSTEKAFF; CDR3 DNA: TGTGCCAGCAGTCTCTCCACAGAGAAAGCTTTCTTT
J gene: TRBJ2-1; clone size: once; D gene: .; V gene: TRBV29-1; CDR3 protein: CSGSSGSYNEQFF; CDR3 DNA: TGCAGCGGATCTTCGGGGTCCTACAATGAGCAGTTCTTC
J gene: TRBJ1-3; clone size: .; D gene: TRBD1; V gene: TRBV7-9; CDR3 protein: CASSLMGTASGNTIYF; CDR3 DNA: TGTGCCAGCAGCTTAATGGGGACAGCCTCTGGAAACACCATATATTTT
J gene: TRBJ2-2; clone size: .; D gene: TRBD1; V gene: TRBV9; CDR3 protein: CASSPGGSGELFF; CDR3 DNA: TGTGCCAGCAGCCCAGGGGGCTCGGGGGAGCTGTTTTTT
J gene: TRBJ2-1; clone size: .; D gene: TRBD2; V gene: TRBV5-1; CDR3 protein: CASAPVAGSSYNEQFF; CDR3 DNA: TGCGCCAGCGCTCCTGTAGCGGGGAGCTCCTACAATGAGCAGTTCTTC
J gene: TRBJ2-7; clone size: .; D gene: TRBD1; V gene: TRBV7-9; CDR3 protein: CASTLLTGSNEQYF; CDR3 DNA: TGTGCCAGCACGCTCCTGACAGGGAGCAACGAGCAGTACTTC
J gene: TRBJ2-1; clone size: .; D gene: TRBD1; V gene: TRBV28; CDR3 protein: CASSLMAGGSYNEQFF; CDR3 DNA: TGTGCCAGCAGTTTAATGGCAGGGGGCTCCTACAATGAGCAGTTCTTC
J gene: TRBJ2-2; clone size: .; D gene: .; V gene: TRBV7-8; CDR3 protein: CASSGGRTGELFF; CDR3 DNA: TGTGCCAGCAGCGGGGGGAGGACCGGGGAGCTGTTTTTT
J gene: TRBJ2-5; clone size: .; D gene: .; V gene: TRBV6-1; CDR3 protein: CASSPGVLHGTQYF; CDR3 DNA: TGTGCCAGCAGCCCTGGAGTCCTACACGGGACCCAGTACTTC
J gene: TRBJ2-1; clone size: .; D gene: .; V gene: TRBV10-3; CDR3 protein: CAISVASGTPEIF; CDR3 DNA: .
J gene: TRBJ2-2; clone size: .; D gene: TRBD1; V gene: TRBV7-9; CDR3 protein: CASSSPGQGARVSGELFF; CDR3 DNA: TGTGCCAGCAGCTCGCCCGGACAGGGGGCGCGGGTTTCCGGGGAGCTGTTTTTT
J gene: TRBJ1-1; clone size: .; D gene: .; V gene: TRBV2; CDR3 protein: CASGQQGAQVGTEAFF; CDR3 DNA: TGTGCCAGCGGGCAACAGGGTGCCCAAGTGGGCACTGAAGCTTTCTTT
J gene: TRBJ2-4; clone size: few; D gene: .; V gene: TRBV6-1; CDR3 protein: CASSEWPHQDSFKNIQYF; CDR3 DNA: TGTGCCAGCAGTGAATGGCCGCACCAAGACTCGTTCAAAAACATTCAGTACTTC
J gene: TRBJ2-5; clone size: .; D gene: .; V gene: TRBV5-1; CDR3 protein: CASRSGAGEETQYF; CDR3 DNA: TGCGCCAGCAGGTCGGGGGCGGGAGAAGAGACCCAGTACTTC
J gene: TRBJ1-2; clone size: .; D gene: TRBD1; V gene: TRBV5-5; CDR3 protein: CASSLWGGTGPSYGYTF; CDR3 DNA: TGTGCCAGCAGCTTGTGGGGAGGGACAGGGCCCAGCTATGGCTACACCTTC
J gene: TRBJ2-7; clone size: .; D gene: TRBD2; V gene: TRBV4-1; CDR3 protein: CASSPRPGRVLDEQYF; CDR3 DNA: TGCGCCAGCAGCCCCAGGCCCGGGAGGGTTTTGGACGAGCAGTACTTC
J gene: TRBJ2-7; clone size: .; D gene: .; V gene: TRBV4-3; CDR3 protein: CASSQDSGALYEQYF; CDR3 DNA: TGCGCCAGCAGCCAAGATTCGGGAGCCTTGTACGAGCAGTACTTC
J gene: TRBJ1-4; clone size: few; D gene: TRBD1; V gene: TRBV6-1; CDR3 protein: CASRPTGDNEKLFF; CDR3 DNA: TGTGCCAGCAGGCCGACAGGGGATAATGAAAAACTGTTTTTT
J gene: TRBJ2-1; clone size: .; D gene: TRBD2; V gene: TRBV25-1; CDR3 protein: CASSELDRAGEEQFF; CDR3 DNA: TGTGCCAGCAGTGAATTAGACAGAGCGGGAGAAGAGCAGTTCTTC
J gene: TRBJ2-1; clone size: .; D gene: TRBD1; V gene: TRBV29-1; CDR3 protein: CSVGLLRDRDDHEQFF; CDR3 DNA: TGCAGCGTTGGGCTACTCCGGGACAGGGATGATCATGAGCAGTTCTTC
J gene: TRBJ1-2; clone size: .; D gene: TRBD1; V gene: TRBV28; CDR3 protein: CASSSSGQLYGYTF; CDR3 DNA: TGTGCCAGCAGTTCCTCGGGACAGCTCTATGGCTACACCTTC
J gene: TRBJ2-7; clone size: .; D gene: .; V gene: TRBV27; CDR3 protein: CASRSYSYEQYF; CDR3 DNA: TGTGCCAGCAGGTCCTACTCCTACGAGCAGTACTTC
J gene: TRBJ1-5; clone size: .; D gene: .; V gene: TRBV6-5; CDR3 protein: CASSAWGVDYQPQHF; CDR3 DNA: TGTGCCAGCAGCGCCTGGGGGGTAGATTATCAGCCCCAGCATTTT
J gene: TRBJ1-2; clone size: .; D gene: .; V gene: TRBV19; CDR3 protein: CASSDRHILNYGYTF; CDR3 DNA: TGTGCCAGTAGCGACCGACACATTTTAAACTATGGCTACACCTTC
J gene: TRBJ2-3; clone size: .; D gene: TRBD1; V gene: TRBV9; CDR3 protein: CASSVASGGMTDTQYF; CDR3 DNA: TGTGCCAGCAGCGTAGCGTCAGGGGGTATGACAGATACGCAGTATTTT
J gene: TRBJ2-2; clone size: .; D gene: .; V gene: TRBV19; CDR3 protein: CASSMTGRSTGELFF; CDR3 DNA: TGTGCCAGTAGTATGACAGGGAGGAGCACCGGGGAGCTGTTTTTT
J gene: TRBJ2-7; clone size: large; D gene: TRBD1; V gene: TRBV18; CDR3 protein: CASSRTGGGEQYF; CDR3 DNA: TGTGCCAGCTCACGGACAGGGGGCGGCGAGCAGTACTTC